This section outlines one TCR beta chain sequence together with its context. These data are taken from a study of blood T cell repertoires in COVID-19. Turning to the study itself: The cDNA or gDNA used as material had been derived from T cells, B-cell-depleted T cells, or PBMCs.

Trimming removed 3 bases at V and 0 bases at J, with 8 bases between. The CDR3 is made up of 14 amino acids. Germline V gene lookup returns CDR1 LNHDA and CDR2 SQIVND (reference sequence). Measured with immunoSEQ multiplex PCR; TCRdb has only the in-frame clones, and not every one. In the table there are 200,000 to 250,000 clones, about 85% of which are singletons. V is TRBV19 and J is TRBJ1-1; no clear D gene. Sequencing was performed on PBMCs or T cells enriched from blood (not recorded which). This receptor was identified in a man aged 40-49 years who had recovered from COVID-19. This CDR3 is CASSIEQMNTEAFF. In nucleotides, the CDR3 is TGTGCCAGTAGTATCGAACAGATGAACACTGAAGCTTTCTTT.